Following are 18 T cell receptor beta chains from one sample sequenced in a study of T-cell reconstitution after alpha-beta-depleted transplantation in children. During its preparation, the TCRbeta library received unique molecular identifiers. A single record per CDR3 protein comes from TCRdb applying MiXCR to the PCR reads. The repertoire has about 110,000 distinct CDR3 sequences, about a tenth of them found once; the top ten carry 30% to 35%. The input for sequencing was PBMCs, taken before TCRalphabeta/CD19-depleted stem cell transplant. These TCRs come from a boy younger than 10 with acute lymphoblastic leukemia, due to receive a stem cell transplant.

This clonotype was seen at least ten times. The rearrangement joins TRBV7-9 to TRBJ2-3; no clear D gene. CDR3 length equals 14 residues. Germline lookup yields CDR1 SEHNR and CDR2 FQNEAQ (reference sequence). Trimming shortened V by 0 bases and J by 7 bases, and 11 bases separated the two germline ends. CDR3 residues: CASSLASPPHTQYF. The DNA for the CDR3 is TGTGCCAGCAGCTTAGCGTCCCCGCCCCATACGCAGTATTTT.

The chain joins TRBV12-3 or TRBV12-4 to TRBJ2-7; 7 bases line up with TRBD1. With V trimmed by 3 bases and J by 0 bases, 8 bases remained unmatched. CDR3 length: 16 amino acids. The DNA of the CDR3 is TGTGCCAGCAGTTTGGCTGGACAGGTCGGCTCCTACGAGCAGTACTTC. This sequence encodes CASSLAGQVGSYEQYF.

This clonotype appeared a few times. The chain couples TRBV28 to TRBJ1-1; no firm D call. Germline V lookup: CDR1 MDHEN, CDR2 SYDVKM. Deletions cut 4 bases from V and 0 bases from J, with 9 bases between. The CDR3 spans 14 residues. The CDR3 nucleotides are TGTGCCAGCAGTTCTCCTGGGCTGAACACTGAAGCTTTCTTT. It encodes CASSSPGLNTEAFF.

This clonotype was counted at least ten times. This chain links TRBV6-5 with TRBJ2-5, with D possibly called TRBD1 or TRBD2 (6 bases each). The germline V and J ends were trimmed by 4 bases and 3 bases, with 15 bases remaining between them. CDR1 MNHEY and CDR2 SVGAGI come from the germline V gene. This CDR3 spans 15 amino acids. This CDR3 is CASSLRGQAKETQYF. The CDR3, as DNA: TGTGCCAGCAGTTTACGGGGGCAAGCAAAAGAGACCCAGTACTTC.

The chain recombines TRBV27 with TRBJ1-5; D not certain. The V gene's germline CDR1 is MNHEY and CDR2 SMNVEV (reference sequence). CDR3 length: 12 residues. Trimming stripped 6 bases from V and 7 bases from J, with 10 bases between. CDR3 nucleotide sequence: TGTGCCAGCAGATCCGGGAACCAGCCCCAGCATTTT. It translates to CASRSGNQPQHF.

This clonotype was counted a few times. The chain combines TRBV15 with TRBJ1-1; D call uncertain. The CDR3 is made up of 18 amino acids. Germline V gene data show CDR1 as LNHNV and CDR2 as YYDKDF (reference sequence). V gave up 0 bases and J gave up 7 bases, with 24 bases separating them. The CDR3 bases are TGTGCCACCAGCAGAGATATAATCAGAGGACGGAACCCATATGAAGCTTTCTTT. It yields the protein CATSRDIIRGRNPYEAFF. The full variable domain, in which reference TRBV15 and TRBJ1-1 provide the parts outside the CDR3, is DAMVIQNPRYQVTQFGKPVTLSCSQTLNHNVMYWYQQKSSQAPKLLFHYYDKDFNNEADTPDNFQSRRPNTSFCFLDIRSPGLGDTAMYLCATSRDIIRGRNPYEAFFGQGTRLTVV.

This chain connects TRBV28 to TRBJ2-7, with 14 bases aligning to TRBD2. V was clipped by 4 bases and J by 3 bases; unmatched bases: 11. In germline, CDR1 is MDHEN, CDR2 SYDVKM. The CDR3 extends over 18 amino acids. CDR3 in amino acids: CASSSVPGLAGEGYEQYF. For the CDR3, the DNA is TGTGCCAGCAGTTCGGTTCCGGGACTAGCGGGAGAAGGCTACGAGCAGTACTTC.

V is TRBV18 and J is TRBJ1-1, with unresolved D. The germline V gene has CDR1 KGHSH and CDR2 LQKENI. V lost 6 bases and J lost 3, with 14 bases in between. The CDR3 sequence is 14 residues long. Here the CDR3 DNA reads TGTGCCAGCTCCCCGAGTCAGGTTGACACTGAAGCTTTCTTT. Protein: CASSPSQVDTEAFF.

This clonotype was picked up a small number of times. CDR3 loop: CASSEQGSMNTEAFF. The CDR3 nucleotides are TGTGCCAGCAGTGAACAGGGTTCTATGAACACTGAAGCTTTCTTT. V is TRBV2 and J is TRBJ1-1; D is possibly TRBD1 (5 bases). Germline loops: CDR1 SNHLY, CDR2 FYNNEI. V shed 2 bases and J shed 0 bases, with 10 bases lying between them. There are 15 residues in the CDR3.

The gene calls are TRBV9 and TRBJ2-1; D not resolved. Trimming removed 3 bases from V and 1 base from J, with 14 bases in between. The CDR3 covers 16 residues. The V gene's germline CDR1 is SGDLS and CDR2 YYNGEE. The DNA of the CDR3 is TGTGCCAGCAGCGCCCGACGGGTGGGATCCTACAATGAGCAGTTCTTC. Translation gives CASSARRVGSYNEQFF.

The chain carries TRBV11-2 and TRBJ2-5, with 8 positions matching TRBD1. CDR1 and CDR2 from the germline V gene are SGHAT and FQNNGV. The CDR3 runs to 15 residues. V shed 4 bases, J shed 2 bases, and the junction held 6 bases outside the gene matches. CDR3 region: CASSSGTGLQETQYF. The CDR3 nucleotides are TGTGCCAGCAGCTCCGGGACAGGACTTCAAGAGACCCAGTACTTC.

This chain links TRBV4-1 with TRBJ1-1, with D perhaps matching TRBD1 (5 bases). Germline V gives CDR1 MGHRA, CDR2 YSYEKL. This CDR3 has 14 amino acids. Trimming cost V 4 bases and J 4 bases, with 13 bases left between them. The CDR3 protein is CASSPGPWATEAFF. DNA of the CDR3: TGCGCCAGCAGCCCGGGACCGTGGGCCACTGAAGCTTTCTTT.

The gene calls are TRBV30 and TRBJ2-5; the D call may be TRBD1 or TRBD2 (6 bases each). CDR3 size: 14 residues. The V end lost 2 bases, the J end lost 5 bases, and 15 bases lay between the germline ends. From germline, CDR1 is GTSNPN and CDR2 SVGIG (reference sequence). The CDR3 is CAWSYGGASETQYF. The CDR3 DNA sequence: TGTGCCTGGAGTTACGGGGGCGCGTCTGAGACCCAGTACTTC.

This chain connects TRBV20-1 to TRBJ2-4, with 10 nucleotides matching TRBD1. Germline assignment: CDR1 DFQATT and CDR2 SNEGSKA (reference sequence). V lost 5 bases and J lost 8; bases outside the gene matches: 9. CDR3 length equals 14 residues. The DNA of the CDR3 is TGCAGTGCTTCCCCGACAGGGGGCGCGGACATTCAGTACTTC. Translated, it gives CSASPTGGADIQYF.

This clonotype was counted only a few times. The J gene is TRBJ2-1, the V gene TRBV20-1; 10 bases are a match to TRBD1. Per the germline V gene, CDR1 is DFQATT and CDR2 is SNEGSKA (reference sequence). This CDR3 comprises 14 residues. V dropped 5 bases and J dropped 6; count of bases not matched to a gene: 7. The CDR3: CSAARTGGGNEQFF. The CDR3 DNA sequence: TGCAGTGCTGCCAGGACAGGGGGGGGCAATGAGCAGTTCTTC.

Details on this clonotype: At one end, the junction sequence differs from germline, possibly due to a read error. The V call is TRBV5-1, the J call TRBJ2-7; D call uncertain. There are 15 residues in the CDR3. CDR1 SGHRS and CDR2 YFSETQ come from the germline V gene. The CDR3 is CASSPGPPSSYAQYF. The CDR3 DNA follows: TGCGCCAGCAGCCCGGGCCCCCCCAGCTCCTACGCGCAGTACTTC.

The chain carries TRBV7-6 and TRBJ2-3; D not certain. Germline values: CDR1 SGHVS, CDR2 FNYEAQ. The CDR3 has 16 residues. With 5 bases removed from V and 2 bases from J, the gap between germline ends came to 17 bases. The CDR3 loop reads CASSPMTDGYTDTQYF. DNA of the CDR3: TGTGCCAGCAGCCCAATGACGGACGGATACACAGATACGCAGTATTTT.

This clonotype appeared a few times. The rearrangement uses TRBV6-1 and TRBJ2-7; TRBD1 might be the D (6 bases). The CDR3 covers 12 residues. V was trimmed by 10 bases and J by 2 bases, leaving 12 bases between them. Germline CDR1 reads MNHNS; CDR2 reads SASEGT. This chain's CDR3 is CAISDSPYEQYF. CDR3 sequence (DNA): TGTGCCATCTCGGACAGCCCCTACGAGCAGTACTTC.